The TCR beta chain under discussion was sequenced for a study of spatial heterogeneity in lung cancer. Overall study results and limits: Tumors with more nonsynonymous mutations had more expanded intratumoral alpha and beta TCRs.

Trimming took 1 base from V and 4 from J, leaving 11 bases between them. Germline V CDR1 and CDR2: KGHSH, LQKENI. There are 15 residues in the CDR3. A distinct unique molecular identifier was carried by each TCR cDNA molecule. A single record per CDR3 protein comes from TCRdb applying MiXCR to the 5' RACE reads. This sample has 3,500 to 5,000 distinct CDR3 sequences; 35% to 50% occur once, and the top ten carry 30% to 40%. Time point indicated: sample taken at primary tumor resection. As concerns this clonotype: Its target is unknown.

This receptor was taken from a male donor with early-stage non-small cell lung cancer. J is TRBJ1-3 and V is TRBV18; D remains unclear. The source was lung tumor tissue, collected at surgery. CDR3 nucleotide sequence: TGTGCCAGCTCACCACTACCCCAACGGGGAAACACCATATATTTT. Its protein is CASSPLPQRGNTIYF.